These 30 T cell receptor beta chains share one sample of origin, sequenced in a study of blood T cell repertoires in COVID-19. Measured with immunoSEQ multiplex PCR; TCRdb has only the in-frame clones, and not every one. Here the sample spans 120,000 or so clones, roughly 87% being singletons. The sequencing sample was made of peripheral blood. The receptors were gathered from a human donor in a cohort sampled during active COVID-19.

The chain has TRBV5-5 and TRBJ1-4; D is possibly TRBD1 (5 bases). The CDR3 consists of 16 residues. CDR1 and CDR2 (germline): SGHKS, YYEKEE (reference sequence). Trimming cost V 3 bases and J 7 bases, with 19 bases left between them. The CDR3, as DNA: TGTGCCAGCAGCTCATCGGGCAGGGACGGGGGTGAAAAACTGTTTTTT. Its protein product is CASSSSGRDGGEKLFF. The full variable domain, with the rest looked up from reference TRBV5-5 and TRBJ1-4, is DAGVTQSPTHLIKTRGQQVTLRCSPISGHKSVSWYQQVLGQGPQFIFQYYEKEERGRGNFPDRFSARQFPNYSSELNVNALLLGDSALYLCASSSSGRDGGEKLFFGSGTQLSVL.

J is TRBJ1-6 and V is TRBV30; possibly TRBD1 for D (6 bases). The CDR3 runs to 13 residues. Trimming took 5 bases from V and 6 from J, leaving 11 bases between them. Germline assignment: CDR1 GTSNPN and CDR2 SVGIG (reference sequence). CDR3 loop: CAWHRDTNSPLHF. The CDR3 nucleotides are TGTGCCTGGCACCGGGACACTAATTCACCCCTCCACTTT.

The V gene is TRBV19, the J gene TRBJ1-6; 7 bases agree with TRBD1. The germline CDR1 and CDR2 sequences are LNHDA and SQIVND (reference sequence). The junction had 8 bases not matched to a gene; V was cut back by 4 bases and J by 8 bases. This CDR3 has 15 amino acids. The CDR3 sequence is CASSTPGTDDSPLHF. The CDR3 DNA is TGTGCCAGTAGTACCCCCGGGACAGACGATTCACCCCTCCACTTT. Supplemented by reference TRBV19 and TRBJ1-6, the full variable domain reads DGGITQSPKYLFRKEGQNVTLSCEQNLNHDAMYWYRQDPGQGLRLIYYSQIVNDFQKGDIAEGYSVSREKKESFPLTVTSAQKNPTAFYLCASSTPGTDDSPLHFGNGTRLTVT.

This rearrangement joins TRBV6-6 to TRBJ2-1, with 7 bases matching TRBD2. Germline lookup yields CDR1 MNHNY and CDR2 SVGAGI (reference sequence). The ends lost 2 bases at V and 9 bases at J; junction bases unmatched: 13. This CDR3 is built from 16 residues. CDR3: CASSYLAELVWGEQFF. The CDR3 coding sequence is TGTGCCAGCAGTTACCTAGCGGAGCTGGTATGGGGTGAGCAGTTCTTC.

The CDR3 region is CSVVRLLSQETQYF. Here the CDR3 DNA reads TGCAGCGTTGTCCGACTGCTTTCCCAAGAGACCCAGTACTTC. V usage is TRBV29-1 and J usage is TRBJ2-5; D unresolved. The length of the CDR3 is 14 residues. Germline CDR1 reads SQVTM; CDR2 reads ANQGSEA. Between the trimmed V and J ends, which lost 4 bases and 1 base, there was a span of 13 bases. Full variable domain (rest looked up from reference TRBV29-1 and TRBJ2-5): SAVISQKPSRDICQRGTSLTIQCQVDSQVTMMFWYRQQPGQSLTLIATANQGSEATYESGFVIDKFPISRPNLTFSTLTVSNMSPEDSSIYLCSVVRLLSQETQYFGPGTRLLVL.

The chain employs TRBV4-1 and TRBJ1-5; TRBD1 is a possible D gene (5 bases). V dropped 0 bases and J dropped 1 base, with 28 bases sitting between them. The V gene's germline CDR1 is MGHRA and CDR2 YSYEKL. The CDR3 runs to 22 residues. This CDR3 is CASSQDEGSGTGGLGSNQPQHF. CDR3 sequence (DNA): TGCGCCAGCAGCCAAGACGAAGGATCCGGGACCGGGGGATTGGGAAGCAATCAGCCCCAGCATTTT.

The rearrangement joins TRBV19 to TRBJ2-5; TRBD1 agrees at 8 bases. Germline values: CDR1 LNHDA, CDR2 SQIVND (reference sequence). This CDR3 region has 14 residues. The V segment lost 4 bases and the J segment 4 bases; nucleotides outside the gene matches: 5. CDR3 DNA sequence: TGTGCCAGTAGTAAGGCAGGGGGCCTAGAGACCCAGTACTTC. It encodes CASSKAGGLETQYF.

The DNA for the CDR3 is TGTGCCAGCAGTTACCTTCTAGGACAGGGGTACTCTGGGGCCAACGTCCTGACTTTC. Residues: CASSYLLGQGYSGANVLTF. The chain has TRBV6-2 or TRBV6-3 and TRBJ2-6; TRBD1 matches at 9 bases. The CDR3 runs to 19 residues. The germline CDR1 and CDR2 sequences are MNHEY and SVGEGT. After removal of 2 bases from V and 0 bases from J, the junction contained 8 bases not matched to a gene.

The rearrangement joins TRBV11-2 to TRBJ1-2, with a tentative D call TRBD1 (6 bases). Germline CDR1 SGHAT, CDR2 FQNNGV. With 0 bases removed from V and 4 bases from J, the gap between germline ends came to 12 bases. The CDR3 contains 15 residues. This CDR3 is CASSLDWGQGYGYTF. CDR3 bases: TGTGCCAGCAGCTTAGATTGGGGGCAGGGCTATGGCTACACCTTC.

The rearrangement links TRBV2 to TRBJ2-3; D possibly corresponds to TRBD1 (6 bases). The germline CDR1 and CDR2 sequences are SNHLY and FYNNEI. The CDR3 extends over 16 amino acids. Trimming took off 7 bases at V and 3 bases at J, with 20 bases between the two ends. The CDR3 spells CASTRQAVSATDTQYF. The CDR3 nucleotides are TGTGCCAGCACGCGACAGGCTGTAAGTGCTACAGATACGCAGTATTTT.

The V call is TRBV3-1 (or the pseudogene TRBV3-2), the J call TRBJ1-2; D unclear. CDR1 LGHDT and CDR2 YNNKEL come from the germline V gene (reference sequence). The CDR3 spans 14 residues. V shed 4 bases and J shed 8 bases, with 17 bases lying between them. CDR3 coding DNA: TGTGCCAGCAGCCCCCTCGAACTAGGAGAGGGCTACACCTTC. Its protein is CASSPLELGEGYTF.

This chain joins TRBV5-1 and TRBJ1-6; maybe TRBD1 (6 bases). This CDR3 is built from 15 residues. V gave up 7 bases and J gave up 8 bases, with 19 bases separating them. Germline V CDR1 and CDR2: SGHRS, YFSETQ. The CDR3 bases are TGCGCCAGCGCCCTAGAAGGACAGTCCTATTCACCCCTCCACTTT. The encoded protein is CASALEGQSYSPLHF.

CDR3 nucleotide sequence: TGCGCCAGCAGAGTACCGACAGGGGCCGACACCGGGGAGCTGTTTTTT. Translating it yields CASRVPTGADTGELFF. The V gene is TRBV5-1, the J gene TRBJ2-2; 8 nucleotides match TRBD1. The CDR3 contains 16 residues. Trimming at V came to 5 bases and at J to 3 bases, leaving 9 bases not matched to a gene. Germline assignment: CDR1 SGHRS and CDR2 YFSETQ.

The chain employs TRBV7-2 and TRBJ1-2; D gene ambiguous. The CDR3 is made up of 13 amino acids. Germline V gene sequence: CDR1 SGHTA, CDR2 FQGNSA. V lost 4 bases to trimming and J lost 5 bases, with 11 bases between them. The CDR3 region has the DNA TGTGCCAGCAGCTCCGGTAACGGGTATGGCTACACCTTC. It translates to CASSSGNGYGYTF.

CDR3 bases: TGTGCCAGCAGTGAAGTAGCAGGCGGGGGGGTTTACAATGAGCAGTTCTTC. Translated: CASSEVAGGGVYNEQFF. The chain recombines TRBV6-1 with TRBJ2-1; 9 bases are shared with TRBD2. The CDR3 runs to 17 residues. J was trimmed by 4 bases and V by 1 base; bases with no gene match: 8. The germline V gene has CDR1 MNHNS and CDR2 SASEGT.

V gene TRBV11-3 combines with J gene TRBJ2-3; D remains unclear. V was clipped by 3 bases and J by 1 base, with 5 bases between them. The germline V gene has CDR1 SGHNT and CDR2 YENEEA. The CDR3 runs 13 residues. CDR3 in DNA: TGTGCCAGCAGCTTCCAGGGCACAGATACGCAGTATTTT. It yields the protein CASSFQGTDTQYF. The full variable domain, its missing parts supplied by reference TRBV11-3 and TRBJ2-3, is EAGVVQSPRYKIIEKKQPVAFWCNPISGHNTLYWYLQNLGQGPELLIRYENEEAVDDSQLPKDRFSAERLKGVDSTLKIQPAELGDSAVYLCASSFQGTDTQYFGPGTRLTVL.

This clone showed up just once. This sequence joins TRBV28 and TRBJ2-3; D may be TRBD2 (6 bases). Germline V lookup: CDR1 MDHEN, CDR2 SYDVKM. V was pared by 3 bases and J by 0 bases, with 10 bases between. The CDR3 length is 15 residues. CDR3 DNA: TGTGCCAGCAGTTTCGGGGGATATAGCACAGATACGCAGTATTTT. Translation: CASSFGGYSTDTQYF.

The CDR3 DNA follows: TGTGCCATCAGTGAAGAGACTAGCGGGGGGGCCAACTCCGGGGAGCTGTTTTTT. This codes for CAISEETSGGANSGELFF. The J gene is TRBJ2-2, the V gene TRBV10-3; 14 bases are a match to TRBD2. The CDR3 has 18 amino acids. Germline-derived CDR1 and CDR2 are ENHRY and SYGVKD. V was pared by 3 bases and J by 6 bases, with 9 bases of the junction left unmatched.

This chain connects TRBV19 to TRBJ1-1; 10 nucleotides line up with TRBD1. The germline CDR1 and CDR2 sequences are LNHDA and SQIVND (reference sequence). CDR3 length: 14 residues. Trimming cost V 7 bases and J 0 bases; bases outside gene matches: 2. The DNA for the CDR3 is TGTGCCAGTAATGGACAGGGGGTGAACACTGAAGCTTTCTTT. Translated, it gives CASNGQGVNTEAFF.

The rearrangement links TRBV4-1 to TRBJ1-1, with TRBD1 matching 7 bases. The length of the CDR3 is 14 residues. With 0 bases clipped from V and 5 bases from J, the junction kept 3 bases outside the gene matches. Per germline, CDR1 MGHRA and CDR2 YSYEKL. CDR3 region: CASSQEDRPTEAFF. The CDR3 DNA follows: TGCGCCAGCAGCCAAGAGGACAGGCCAACTGAAGCTTTCTTT.

The CDR3: CASSVSGGFSNYGYTF. The CDR3 DNA reads TGTGCCAGCAGTGTCTCCGGGGGATTCTCTAACTATGGCTACACCTTC. This chain uses TRBV25-1 with TRBJ1-2, with a weak D call TRBD1 (5 bases). Germline lookup yields CDR1 MGHDK and CDR2 SYGVNS. Trimming stripped 4 bases from V and 0 bases from J, with 15 bases between. The CDR3 is made up of 16 amino acids.

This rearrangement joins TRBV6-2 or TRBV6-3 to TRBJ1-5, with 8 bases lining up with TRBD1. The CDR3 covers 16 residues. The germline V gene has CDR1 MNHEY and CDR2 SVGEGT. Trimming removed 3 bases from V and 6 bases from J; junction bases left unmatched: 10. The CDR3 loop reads CASSYRTGQGGQPQHF. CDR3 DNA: TGTGCCAGCAGTTATAGGACAGGGCAAGGAGGTCAGCCCCAGCATTTT.

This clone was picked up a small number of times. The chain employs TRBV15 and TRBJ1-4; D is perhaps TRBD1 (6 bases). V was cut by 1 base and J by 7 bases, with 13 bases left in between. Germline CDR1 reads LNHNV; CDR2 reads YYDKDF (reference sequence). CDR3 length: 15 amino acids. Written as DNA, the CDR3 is TGTGCCACCAGCAGAGTGGGACACATACGTGAAAAACTGTTTTTT. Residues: CATSRVGHIREKLFF.

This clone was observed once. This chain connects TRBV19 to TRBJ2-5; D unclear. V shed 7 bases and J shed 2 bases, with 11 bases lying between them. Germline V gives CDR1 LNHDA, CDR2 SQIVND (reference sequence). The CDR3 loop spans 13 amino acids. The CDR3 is CASKPLAQETQYF. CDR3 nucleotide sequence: TGTGCCAGTAAACCTTTAGCACAAGAGACCCAGTACTTC.

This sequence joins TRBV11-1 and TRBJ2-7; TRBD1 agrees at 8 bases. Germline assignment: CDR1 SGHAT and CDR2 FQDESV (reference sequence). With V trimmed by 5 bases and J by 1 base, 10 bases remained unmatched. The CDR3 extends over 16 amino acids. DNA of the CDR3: TGTGCCAGCAGCGCCCAGGGGGCCGTGAATTCCTACGAGCAGTACTTC. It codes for CASSAQGAVNSYEQYF.

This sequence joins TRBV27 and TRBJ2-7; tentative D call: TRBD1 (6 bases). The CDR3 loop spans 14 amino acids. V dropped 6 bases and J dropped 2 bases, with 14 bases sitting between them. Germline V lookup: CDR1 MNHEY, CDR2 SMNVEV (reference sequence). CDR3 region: CASSNLRGTYEQYF. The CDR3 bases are TGTGCCAGCAGCAACCTCAGGGGAACCTACGAGCAGTACTTC.

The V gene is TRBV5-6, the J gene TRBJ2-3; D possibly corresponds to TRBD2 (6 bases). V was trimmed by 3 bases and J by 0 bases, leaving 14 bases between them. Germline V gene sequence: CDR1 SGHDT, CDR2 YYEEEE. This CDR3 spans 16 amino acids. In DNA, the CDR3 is TGTGCCAGCAGCTGGCGGAGGGTCCGTAGCACAGATACGCAGTATTTT. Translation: CASSWRRVRSTDTQYF.

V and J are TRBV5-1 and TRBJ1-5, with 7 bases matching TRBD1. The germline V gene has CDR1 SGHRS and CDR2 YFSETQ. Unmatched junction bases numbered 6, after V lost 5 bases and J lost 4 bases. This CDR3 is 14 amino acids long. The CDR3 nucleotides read TGCGCCAGCAGTCTCGGACAGGTAAATCAGCCCCAGCATTTT. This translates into CASSLGQVNQPQHF.

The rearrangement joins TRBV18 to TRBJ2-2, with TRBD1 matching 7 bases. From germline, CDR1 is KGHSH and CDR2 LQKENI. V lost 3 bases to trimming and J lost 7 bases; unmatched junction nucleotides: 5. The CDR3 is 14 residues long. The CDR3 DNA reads TGTGCCAGCTCACCGACAGGGTCAGGCGGGGAGCTGTTTTTT. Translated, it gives CASSPTGSGGELFF.

CDR3 region: CASSATRDRGTAFF. CDR3 coding DNA: TGTGCCAGCAGCGCAACCCGGGACAGGGGCACAGCTTTCTTT. V and J are TRBV27 and TRBJ1-1, with 10 bases aligning to TRBD1. After removal of 6 bases from V and 10 bases from J, the junction contained 11 bases not matched to a gene. Per germline, CDR1 MNHEY and CDR2 SMNVEV (reference sequence). The CDR3 runs 14 residues.